This TCR beta chain is drawn from a study of beta chain features in type 1 diabetes. cDNA synthesis used the whole RNA isolate, giving expressed TCRB sequences. TCRdb's copy holds only in-frame clones and misses some; the assay was immunoSEQ multiplex PCR. Seen here are some 350,000 clones, roughly 13% observed once, and the top ten hold 0.015%. Study results and limitations: PCR might pick shorter templates more often, in the same way for patients and controls. Moderately but significantly shorter TCRB CDR3s were found in Type 1 diabetes patients in all four CD4+ subsets.

Comments on this clone: Its cognate antigen is unknown.

This CDR3 has 15 amino acids. Germline loops: CDR1 SGHRS, CDR2 YFSETQ. V lost 0 bases and J lost 5, with 14 bases in between. This sequence joins TRBV5-1 and TRBJ2-5; TRBD1 might be the D (5 bases). The sequenced sample consisted of naive CD4+ T cells from blood. The clonotype originates from a woman aged 18-29 years with type 1 diabetes. CDR3 bases: TGCGCCAGCAGCTTGGAAGGACAAACCAGGGAGACCCAGTACTTC. This encodes CASSLEGQTRETQYF.